This T cell receptor (beta chain) was obtained from a study of TIL therapy for anti-PD-1-resistant metastatic lung cancer. Across the study: Tumors were harvested before any PD-1/PD-L1 blockade. Several tumors were EGFR-mutant and two were ALK-rearranged. Tumors carried a median about 1.5 non-synonymous mutations per megabase. Study-level results: This highly selected cohort may not generalize to typical lung cancer patients.

Remarks on this clone: Its target is not known.

Sample time point: pre-treatment sample, taken before nivolumab and TIL therapy. The immunoSEQ assay was v3. Clones were read by immunoSEQ multiplex PCR, and TCRdb kept only the in-frame ones, dropping some. The repertoire holds tens of thousands of clones, with 80% to 90% as singletons. The CDR3 sequence is 14 residues long. Trimming cost V 7 bases and J 5 bases; bases outside gene matches: 11. CDR1 and CDR2 from the germline V gene are SQVTM and ANQGSEA. The sequencing used blood, collected at baseline. The clonotype originates from a person aged 25 to 80 with non-small cell lung cancer. The chain carries TRBV29-1 and TRBJ2-5, with 9 bases that match TRBD1. The CDR3 reads CSARDREGSETQYF. In DNA form, the CDR3 reads TGCAGCGCCAGGGACAGGGAAGGCTCGGAGACCCAGTACTTC.